The 5 T cell receptor beta chains below all came from one sample that was sequenced in a study of blood T cells in healthy people across ages. For the second PCR, which ran for about 6 to 11 cycles, a sample-barcoded 5' primer and a J-beta primer mix were used. Each CDR3 protein is one row after TCRdb ran MiXCR on the 5' RACE reads. The sample lists some 1.8 million distinct CDR3 sequences, approximately 40% occurring once. Sequenced: blood. These receptors all stem from a human donor in good health.

This clonotype was detected a few times. DNA of the CDR3: TGCAGCGTTGAAAGTGGTCTAGCGTTCGGAAATGAGCAGTACTTC. Amino acid sequence: CSVESGLAFGNEQYF. V and J are TRBV29-1 and TRBJ2-4; possibly TRBD2 for D (6 bases). Trimming removed 2 bases at V and 13 bases at J, with 24 bases between. From germline, CDR1 is SQVTM and CDR2 ANQGSEA. The CDR3 is 15 residues long.

This clonotype was counted only a few times. This sequence joins TRBV29-1 and TRBJ1-5; 7 bases are shared with TRBD1. Germline loops: CDR1 SQVTM, CDR2 ANQGSEA. The junction had 14 bases not matched to a gene; V was cut back by 5 bases and J by 1 base. The CDR3 is 17 amino acids. This CDR3 is CSVLKRGGATSNQPQHF. The CDR3 nucleotides are TGCAGCGTTCTAAAGAGAGGGGGCGCGACCAGCAATCAGCCCCAGCATTTT.

A word on this clonotype: A much larger clone differs from this one at a single base, so this may be a read error. The rearrangement joins TRBV29-1 to TRBJ2-7; D not certain. CDR3 length equals 11 residues. The V gene lost 4 bases and the J gene lost 11 bases, with 15 bases spanning the gap. Germline loops: CDR1 SQVTM, CDR2 ANQGSEA. DNA for the CDR3: TGCAGCGTTGCGCATAATGCTTTTAAGTACTTC. This gives the protein CSVAHNAFKYF.

CDR3 sequence reads: CASSPWTGDAQYF. CDR3 DNA sequence: TGTGCCAGCAGCCCCTGGACAGGGGATGCGCAGTATTTT. The rearrangement links TRBV7-3 to TRBJ2-3; TRBD1 matches 9 bases. The CDR3 is 13 amino acids. With V trimmed by 5 bases and J by 10 bases, 7 bases remained unmatched. The germline gives CDR1 SGHTA, CDR2 FQGTGA.

This chain joins TRBV5-1 and TRBJ2-1; 10 nucleotides align to TRBD2. The CDR3 is 17 amino acids. From germline, CDR1 is SGHRS and CDR2 YFSETQ. J was trimmed by 5 bases and V by 1 base; bases with no gene match: 9. The CDR3 loop is CASSLLSLAGAHNEQFF. The CDR3 DNA reads TGCGCCAGCAGCTTGCTCTCTCTAGCGGGGGCACACAATGAGCAGTTCTTC.